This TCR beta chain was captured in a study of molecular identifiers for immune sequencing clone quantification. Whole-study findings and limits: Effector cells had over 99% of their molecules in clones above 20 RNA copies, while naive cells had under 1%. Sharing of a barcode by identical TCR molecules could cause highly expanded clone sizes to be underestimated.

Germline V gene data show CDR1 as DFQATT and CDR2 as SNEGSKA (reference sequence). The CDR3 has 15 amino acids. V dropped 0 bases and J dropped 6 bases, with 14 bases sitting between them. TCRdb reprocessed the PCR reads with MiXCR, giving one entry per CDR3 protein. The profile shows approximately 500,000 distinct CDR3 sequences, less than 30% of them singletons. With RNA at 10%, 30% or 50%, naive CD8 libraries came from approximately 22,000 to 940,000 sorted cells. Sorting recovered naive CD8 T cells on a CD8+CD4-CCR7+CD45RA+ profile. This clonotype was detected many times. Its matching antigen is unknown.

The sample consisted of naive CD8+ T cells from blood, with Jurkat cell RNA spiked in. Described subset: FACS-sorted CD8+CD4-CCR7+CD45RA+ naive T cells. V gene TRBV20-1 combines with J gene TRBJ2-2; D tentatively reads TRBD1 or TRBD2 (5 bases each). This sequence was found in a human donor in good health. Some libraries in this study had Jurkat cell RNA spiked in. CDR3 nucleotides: TGCAGTGCTAGAGATCGGTGGGGGTGGGCCGGGGAGCTGTTTTTT. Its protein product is CSARDRWGWAGELFF.